These 9 T cell receptor beta chains came from one sample sequenced in a study of T cells in women clearing cervical HPV infection. Method: immunoSEQ multiplex PCR; TCRdb's copy keeps in-frame clones and lacks some. Found here are some 30,000 clones; the top ten clones hold approximately 6.8%. Sequencing input: blood buffy coat. Source of these receptors: a woman between 18 and 75 years old with a cervical HPV16 infection that either progressed to CIN3+ or cleared (not recorded which).

Of note for this clone: Read sequence stops 3 residues before the CDR3 end, and the germline J gene provides the missing end. This rearrangement joins TRBV6-2 or TRBV6-3 to TRBJ1-5; 8 bases align to TRBD1. Looked up from germline, CDR1 is MNHEY and CDR2 is SVGEGT. The CDR3 has 13 amino acids. Trimming took 8 bases from V and 4 from J; bases not matched to a gene: 4. The DNA read from the CDR3 is TGTGCCAGCGAACAGGGGGGGAATCAGCCC. This encodes CASEQGGNQP. The entire CDR3 reads CASEQGGNQPQHF.

Comments on this clone: The read ends 3 residues before the CDR3 terminus; that terminus is restored from the germline J gene. The chain carries TRBV5-1 and TRBJ1-1, with TRBD1 matching over 9 bases. The germline gives CDR1 SGHRS, CDR2 YFSETQ. V lost 5 bases and J lost 2; bases outside the gene matches: 7. This CDR3 has 15 amino acids. Partial CDR3 DNA: TGCGCCAGCAGAATGGGACAGGGAAGAAACACTGAA. This gives the protein CASRMGQGRNTE. The whole CDR3 sequence reads CASRMGQGRNTEAFF.

A remark on this clone: The read ends 3 residues shy of where the CDR3 ends; the end is completed using the germline J gene. The genes are TRBV20-1 and TRBJ2-5; 8 nucleotides agree with TRBD2. This CDR3 has 12 residues. Germline CDR1 and CDR2: DFQATT and SNEGSKA (reference sequence). The CDR3: CSASSRGETQYF. Partial CDR3 DNA: TGCAGTGCTAGTTCGCGGGGGGAAACC.

For this clone: The read falls 3 residues short of the CDR3 end, and the missing part is taken from the germline J gene. The chain links TRBV10-3 to TRBJ1-4; 8 positions agree with TRBD1. Trimming cost V 0 bases and J 1 base; bases outside gene matches: 7. Germline CDR1 ENHRY, CDR2 SYGVKD. The CDR3 runs 18 residues. The sequenced CDR3 bases are TGTGCCATCAGTGAGTCGGCAGGGGGCATTAAAACTAATGAAAAA. The encoded protein is CAISESAGGIKTNEK. The whole CDR3 reads CAISESAGGIKTNEKLFF.

Concerning this clone itself: At one end the junction does not follow the germline gene, possibly because of a read error. The read ends 3 residues before the CDR3 terminus; that terminus is restored from the germline J gene. The chain carries TRBV7-3 and TRBJ2-5; 11 bases align to TRBD2. The germline V gene has CDR1 SGHTA and CDR2 FQGTGA. The CDR3 has 18 residues. Partial CDR3 DNA: TGTTCCAGCAGCTCCGACCGCCTACGACTAGCGGGATGGGAGACC. It encodes CSSSSDRLRLAGWET. The entire CDR3 reads CSSSSDRLRLAGWETQYF.

As to this clone: The read ends 3 residues before the CDR3 terminus; that terminus is restored from the germline J gene. The chain combines TRBV5-1 with TRBJ1-4; 8 positions agree with TRBD1. This CDR3 is built from 15 residues. The germline V gene encodes CDR1 SGHRS and CDR2 YFSETQ. The ends lost 4 bases at V and 6 bases at J; junction bases unmatched: 8. The sequenced part of the CDR3 DNA is TGCGCCAGCAGCCTCATACAGGGGGATGATGAAAAA. Amino acid sequence: CASSLIQGDDEK. The full CDR3 sequence reads CASSLIQGDDEKLFF.

Regarding this clone: The CDR3 extends 3 residues past the end of the read, so its final part is completed from the germline J gene. J is TRBJ2-5 and V is TRBV13, with a weak D call TRBD2 (6 bases). Germline CDR1 is PRHDT and CDR2 is FYEKMQ (reference sequence). Between the trimmed V and J ends, which lost 4 bases and 7 bases, there was a span of 13 bases. This CDR3 has 13 residues. The CDR3 loop reads CASSWGVLGTQYF. Partial CDR3 DNA: TGTGCCAGCAGCTGGGGGGTTTTGGGGACC.

Worth noting for this clone: The CDR3 end lies 3 residues beyond the end of the read and is filled in from the germline J gene. This chain links TRBV10-3 with TRBJ1-4; weak D call: TRBD1 (5 bases). The V gene lost 0 bases and the J gene lost 6 bases, with 5 bases spanning the gap. Germline CDR1 ENHRY, CDR2 SYGVKD. The CDR3 totals 13 residues. The CDR3 is CAISESTDEKLFF. The part of the CDR3 DNA that was read is TGTGCCATCAGTGAGTCGACAGATGAAAAA.

Comments on this clone: The read terminates 3 residues before the CDR3 end, so the remaining end is supplied by the germline J gene. The chain links TRBV10-3 to TRBJ2-5; possibly TRBD1 for D (5 bases). Germline V gives CDR1 ENHRY, CDR2 SYGVKD. The ends were cut back, 0 bases at V and 4 bases at J, with 9 bases in the middle. CDR3 length equals 14 residues. The CDR3 spells CAISESRQGETQYF. The DNA read from the CDR3 is TGTGCCATCAGTGAGTCGAGGCAGGGAGAGACC.